This TCR beta chain was documented in a study of HIV-infected patients and healthy controls. Germline V gives CDR1 SQVTM, CDR2 ANQGSEA. The V end was cut by 6 bases, the J end by 2 bases, with 10 bases between. The CDR3 spans 12 residues. Alpha and beta constant-region primers primed reverse transcription of around 540 ng RNA. Using multiplexing indices, alpha and beta chain libraries were generated apart by chain-specific third strand synthesis. TCRdb analysed the 5' RACE reads with MiXCR anew, one entry per CDR3 protein. The data contain 19,000 or so distinct CDR3 sequences, approximately 12% of them singletons. Whole blood was used without fractionation, so all unsorted peripheral T cells were included. By share of the sample, this clonotype is medium-sized (0.01 to 0.1%).

The sequencing sample was made of blood. The chain links TRBV29-1 to TRBJ2-5; perhaps TRBD1 as D (6 bases). The sequence was obtained from an adult in good health. The CDR3: CSVGQLQETQYF. CDR3 coding DNA: TGCAGCGTCGGACAGCTTCAAGAGACCCAGTACTTC. Complete variable domain (other parts from reference TRBV29-1 and TRBJ2-5): SAVISQKPSRDICQRGTSLTIQCQVDSQVTMMFWYRQQPGQSLTLIATANQGSEATYESGFVIDKFPISRPNLTFSTLTVSNMSPEDSSIYLCSVGQLQETQYFGPGTRLLVL.